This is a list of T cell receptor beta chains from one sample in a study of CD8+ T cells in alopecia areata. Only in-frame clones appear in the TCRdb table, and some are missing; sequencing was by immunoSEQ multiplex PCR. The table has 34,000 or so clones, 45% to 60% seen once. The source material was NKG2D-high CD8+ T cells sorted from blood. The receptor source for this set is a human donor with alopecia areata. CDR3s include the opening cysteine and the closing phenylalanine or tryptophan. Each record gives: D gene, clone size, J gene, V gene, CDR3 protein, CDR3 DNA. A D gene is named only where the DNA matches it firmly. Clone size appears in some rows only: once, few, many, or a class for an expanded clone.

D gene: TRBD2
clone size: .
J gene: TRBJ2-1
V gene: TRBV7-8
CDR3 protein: CASSSSGGAYNEQFF
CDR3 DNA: TGTGCCAGCAGTTCCAGCGGGGGGGCCTACAATGAGCAGTTCTTC

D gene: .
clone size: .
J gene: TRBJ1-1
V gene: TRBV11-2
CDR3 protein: CASSLVENTEAFF
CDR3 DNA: TGTGCCAGCAGCTTAGTGGAGAACACTGAAGCTTTCTTT

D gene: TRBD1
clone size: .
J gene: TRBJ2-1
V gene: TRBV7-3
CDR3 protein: CASSTGTGIFNEQFF
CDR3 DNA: TGTGCCAGCAGCACCGGGACAGGCATTTTCAATGAGCAGTTCTTC

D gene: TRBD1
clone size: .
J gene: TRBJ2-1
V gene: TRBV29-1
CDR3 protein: CSVGGQGLYNEQFF
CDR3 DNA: TGCAGCGTCGGGGGACAGGGGTTGTACAATGAGCAGTTCTTC

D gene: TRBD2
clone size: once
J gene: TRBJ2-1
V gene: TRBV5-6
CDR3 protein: CASSLGRGGGYNEQFF
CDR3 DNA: TGTGCCAGCAGCTTGGGTAGGGGCGGGGGTTACAATGAGCAGTTCTTC

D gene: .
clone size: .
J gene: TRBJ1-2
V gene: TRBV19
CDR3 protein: CASSWDTYNYGYTF
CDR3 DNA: TGTGCCAGTAGTTGGGACACCTATAACTATGGCTACACCTTC

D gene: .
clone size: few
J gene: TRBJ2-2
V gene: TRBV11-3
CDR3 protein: CASSLWLGAGRSSNTGELFF
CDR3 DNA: TGTGCCAGCAGCTTATGGCTTGGGGCGGGTAGATCTTCGAACACCGGGGAGCTGTTTTTT

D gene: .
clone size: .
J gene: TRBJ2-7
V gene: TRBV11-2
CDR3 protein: CASSRSQGSYEQYF
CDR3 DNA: TGTGCCAGCAGCCGTAGTCAGGGGAGCTACGAGCAGTACTTC

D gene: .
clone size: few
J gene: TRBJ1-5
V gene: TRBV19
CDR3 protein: CASLPSDSNQPQHF
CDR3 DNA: TGTGCCAGTCTGCCGTCGGATAGCAATCAGCCCCAGCATTTT

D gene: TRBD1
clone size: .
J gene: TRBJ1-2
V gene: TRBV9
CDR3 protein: CASSAAGTGSVHFGYTF
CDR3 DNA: TGTGCCAGCAGCGCCGCCGGGACAGGGTCGGTCCATTTTGGCTACACCTTC

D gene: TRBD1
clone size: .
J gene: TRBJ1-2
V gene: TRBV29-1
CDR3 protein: CSVRIVAGGSYGYTF
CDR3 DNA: TGCAGCGTTCGGATCGTAGCAGGGGGGAGCTATGGCTACACCTTC

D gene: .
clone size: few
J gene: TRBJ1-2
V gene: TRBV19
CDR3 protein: CASSTGQSMAF
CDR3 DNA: TGTGCCAGTAGTACCGGACAGTCTATGGCCTTC

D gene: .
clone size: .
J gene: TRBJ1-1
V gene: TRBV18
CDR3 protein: CASSPPGRMDTEAFF
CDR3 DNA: TGTGCCAGCTCACCACCGGGCAGGATGGACACTGAAGCTTTCTTT

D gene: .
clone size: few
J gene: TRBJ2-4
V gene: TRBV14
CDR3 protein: CASSRTGEYTAKNIQYF
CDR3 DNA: TGTGCCAGCAGCCGCACTGGGGAGTATACAGCCAAAAACATTCAGTACTTC

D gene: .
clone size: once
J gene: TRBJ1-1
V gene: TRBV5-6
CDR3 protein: CASSLVTTEAFF
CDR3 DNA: TGTGCCAGCAGCTTGGTCACCACTGAAGCTTTCTTT

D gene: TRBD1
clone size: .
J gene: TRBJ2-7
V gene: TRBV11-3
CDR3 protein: CASSFGTGVRYEQYF
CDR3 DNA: TGTGCCAGCAGCTTTGGGACAGGGGTTCGGTACGAGCAGTACTTC

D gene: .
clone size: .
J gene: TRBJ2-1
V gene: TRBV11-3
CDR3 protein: CASSSQYNEQFF
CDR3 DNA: TGTGCCAGCAGCTCCCAATACAATGAGCAGTTCTTC

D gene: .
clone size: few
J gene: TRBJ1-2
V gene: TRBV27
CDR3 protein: CASGDPGAANGYTF
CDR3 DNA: TGTGCCAGCGGAGACCCGGGGGCGGCGAATGGCTACACCTTC

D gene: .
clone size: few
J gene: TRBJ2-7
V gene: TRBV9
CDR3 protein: CASSVTSGEQYF
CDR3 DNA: TGTGCCAGCAGCGTCACCAGTGGGGAGCAGTACTTC

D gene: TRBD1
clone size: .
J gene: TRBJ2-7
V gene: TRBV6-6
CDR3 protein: CASSTWDRGTYEQYF
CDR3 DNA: TGTGCCAGCAGTACGTGGGACAGGGGGACCTACGAGCAGTACTTC

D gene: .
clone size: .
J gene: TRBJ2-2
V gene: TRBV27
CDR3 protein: CASSLGANTGELFF
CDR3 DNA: TGTGCCAGCAGTTTAGGGGCGAACACCGGGGAGCTGTTTTTT

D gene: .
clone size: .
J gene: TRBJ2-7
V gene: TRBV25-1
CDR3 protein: CASQQGPYEQYF
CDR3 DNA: TGTGCCAGTCAACAGGGACCCTACGAGCAGTACTTC

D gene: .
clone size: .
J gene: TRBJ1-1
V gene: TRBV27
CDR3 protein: CASSSTGTNTEAFF
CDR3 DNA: TGTGCCAGCAGTTCGACGGGTACGAACACTGAAGCTTTCTTT

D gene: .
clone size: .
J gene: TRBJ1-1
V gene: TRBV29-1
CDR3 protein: CSATAGHRNTEAFF
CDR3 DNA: TGCAGCGCTACGGCGGGACATCGGAACACTGAAGCTTTCTTT

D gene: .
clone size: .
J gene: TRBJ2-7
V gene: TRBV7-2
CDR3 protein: CASSRGGRGLYEQYF
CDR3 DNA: TGTGCCAGCAGCCGGGGCGGGCGGGGGCTCTACGAGCAGTACTTC

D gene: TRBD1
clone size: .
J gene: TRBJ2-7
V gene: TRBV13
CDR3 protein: CASSSNRGSYEQYF
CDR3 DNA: TGTGCCAGCAGCTCCAACAGGGGGTCCTACGAGCAGTACTTC

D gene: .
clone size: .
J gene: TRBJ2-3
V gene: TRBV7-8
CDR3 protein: CASNTKRRITDTQYF
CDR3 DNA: TGTGCCAGCAACACTAAGCGGCGCATCACAGATACGCAGTATTTT

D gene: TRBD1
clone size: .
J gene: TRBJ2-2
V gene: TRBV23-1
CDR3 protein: CASSQSLDRGDGELFF
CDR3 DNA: TGCGCCAGCAGTCAATCCTTGGACAGGGGGGACGGGGAGCTGTTTTTT

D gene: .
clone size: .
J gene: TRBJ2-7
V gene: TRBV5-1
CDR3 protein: CASSDEGVGYEQYF
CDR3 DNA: TGCGCCAGCTCGGATGAGGGTGTTGGCTACGAGCAGTACTTC